This T cell receptor beta chain was sequenced during a study of lymphopenia after photon versus proton radiotherapy. Notes on this clone: The antigen is not known.

Sequenced by immunoSEQ multiplex PCR; TCRdb stores in-frame clones only, minus some. The sample gives roughly 26,000 clones, more than 80% of which show up once; roughly a quarter is in the top ten. The CDR3 covers 15 residues. Unmatched junction bases numbered 4, after V lost 4 bases and J lost 5 bases. Germline values: CDR1 SGHTA, CDR2 FQGTGA. Study results and caveats: Post-nadir diversity loss with photons came from oligoclonal expansion, particularly CD8+ Temra cells. Better survival with proton therapy was suggested as possible, not demonstrated. Relative stability marked proton patients; photon patients lost diversity and naive cells. Larger post-nadir TCR diversity loss correlated inversely with survival in deceased patients.

This chain joins TRBV7-3 and TRBJ2-1; TRBD2 agrees at 11 bases. Specimen: peripheral blood, collected from a patient treated with photon-based radiotherapy. This TCR was sampled from a man between 35 and 55 years old with gastric cancer. As DNA, the CDR3 is TGTGCCAGCAGCTCGGGACTAGCGGATAACAATGAGCAGTTCTTC. Translating gives CASSSGLADNNEQFF.